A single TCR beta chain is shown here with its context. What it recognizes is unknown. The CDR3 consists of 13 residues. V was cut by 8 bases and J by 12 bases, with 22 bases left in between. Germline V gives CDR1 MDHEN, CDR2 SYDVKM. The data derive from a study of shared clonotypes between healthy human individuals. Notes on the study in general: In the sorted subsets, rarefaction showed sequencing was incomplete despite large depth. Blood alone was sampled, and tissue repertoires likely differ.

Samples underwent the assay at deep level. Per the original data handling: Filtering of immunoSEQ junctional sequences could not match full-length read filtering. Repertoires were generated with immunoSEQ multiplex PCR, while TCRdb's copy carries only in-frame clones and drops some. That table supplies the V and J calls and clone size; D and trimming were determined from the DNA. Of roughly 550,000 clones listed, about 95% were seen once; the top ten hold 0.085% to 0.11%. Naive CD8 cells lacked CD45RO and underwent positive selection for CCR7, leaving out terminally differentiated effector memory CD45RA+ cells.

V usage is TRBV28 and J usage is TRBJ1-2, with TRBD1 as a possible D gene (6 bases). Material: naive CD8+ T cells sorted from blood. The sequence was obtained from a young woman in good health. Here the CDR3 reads CASLGAGVSWDTF. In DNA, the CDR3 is TGTGCCAGCCTTGGGGCAGGGGTCTCTTGGGACACCTTC.